The 32 T cell receptor beta chains presented below share a single source sample, sequenced in a study of T cells in Graves' hyperthyroidism and ophthalmopathy. Amplified regions were TCR beta CDR3 sequences from RNA transcripts. First-round RT-PCR with HTBI primers amplified the TCR CDR3 region. TCRdb itself ran the multiplex PCR reads through MiXCR, one entry per CDR3 protein. This sample has hundreds of thousands of distinct CDR3 sequences, with 40% to 55% found just once. The sequencing sample was made of peripheral blood or thyroid tissue (not recorded which). All receptors derive from an adult man with Graves' disease, either hyperthyroidism or ophthalmopathy (not recorded which).

This clonotype has only a few counts. The V call is TRBV19, the J call TRBJ1-4, with D tentatively TRBD1 (5 bases). CDR1 and CDR2 (germline): LNHDA, SQIVND (reference sequence). The CDR3 spans 13 residues. V was clipped by 9 bases and J by 8 bases, with 16 bases between them. CDR3 bases: TGTGCCAGCTCCGGGGGTCCGCGAGAAAAACTGTTTTTT. This translates into CASSGGPREKLFF. The complete variable domain, with remaining parts taken from reference TRBV19 and TRBJ1-4, reads DGGITQSPKYLFRKEGQNVTLSCEQNLNHDAMYWYRQDPGQGLRLIYYSQIVNDFQKGDIAEGYSVSREKKESFPLTVTSAQKNPTAFYLCASSGGPREKLFFGSGTQLSVL.

CDR3 in DNA: TGTGCCAGCAGGCCTGGGACAGGGAAACAAGAGACCCAGTACTTC. Amino acids: CASRPGTGKQETQYF. V is TRBV7-2 and J is TRBJ2-5; 9 bases match TRBD1. V trimming: 6 bases; J trimming: 2 bases; junction bases outside the gene matches: 7. There are 15 residues in the CDR3. Germline loops: CDR1 SGHTA, CDR2 FQGNSA.

This clonotype was observed a single time. V usage is TRBV10-3 and J usage is TRBJ2-2; tentative D call: TRBD2 (5 bases). CDR3 length equals 15 residues. Germline V gene sequence: CDR1 ENHRY, CDR2 SYGVKD. The V end lost 6 bases, the J end lost 4 bases, and 15 bases lay between the germline ends. CDR3 sequence reads: CAISCNRGSTGELFF. CDR3 DNA: TGTGCCATCAGCTGTAATCGGGGATCCACCGGGGAGCTGTTTTTT.

This clonotype was detected ten times or more. This chain joins TRBV29-1 and TRBJ2-6, with unresolved D. The CDR3 spans 13 residues. Germline-derived CDR1 and CDR2 are SQVTM and ANQGSEA. V gave up 5 bases and J gave up 1 base, with 6 bases separating them. CDR3 amino acids: CSVRVSGANVLTF. The CDR3 region has the DNA TGCAGCGTTCGGGTGTCTGGGGCCAACGTCCTGACTTTC.

The rearrangement joins TRBV10-3 to TRBJ1-3; weak D call: TRBD1 (5 bases). V was shortened by 1 base and J by 4 bases, with 17 bases between the two germline ends. There are 17 residues in the CDR3. Germline V gene data show CDR1 as ENHRY and CDR2 as SYGVKD. The CDR3 here is CAISEFRAGMRGNTIYF. The CDR3 coding sequence is TGTGCCATCAGTGAGTTTCGGGCAGGGATGAGAGGAAACACCATATATTTT.

Only one count was recorded for this clonotype. The chain is built from TRBV24-1 and TRBJ2-5, with a possible D match to TRBD1 (6 bases). V was clipped by 6 bases and J by 9 bases, with 10 bases between them. The CDR3 spans 11 residues. CDR1 and CDR2 from the germline V gene are KGHDR and SFDVKD. This CDR3 is CATSPGQSQYF. DNA for the CDR3: TGTGCCACCAGTCCTGGACAGTCCCAGTACTTC.

Concerning this clonotype: A junction end diverges from the germline sequence, so it may reflect a read error. The chain uses TRBV20-1 and TRBJ2-2; perhaps TRBD2 as D (6 bases). CDR3 length: 12 amino acids. The germline V gene has CDR1 DFQATT and CDR2 SNEGSKA (reference sequence). CDR3 residues: CSASLDGGELLF. The CDR3, as DNA: TGCAGTGCTAGCCTAGACGGCGGGGAGCTGCTTTTT.

The J gene is TRBJ1-6, the V gene TRBV24-1; 8 positions agree with TRBD1. The CDR3 sequence is 12 residues long. Per the germline V gene, CDR1 is KGHDR and CDR2 is SFDVKD. The CDR3 bases are TGTACCGCAGGGGGCCGGAATTCACCCCTCCACTTT. Translating it yields CTAGGRNSPLHF.

In this sample, this clonotype turned up once. V usage is TRBV29-1 and J usage is TRBJ2-7, with D maybe TRBD2 (6 bases). Germline CDR1 is SQVTM and CDR2 is ANQGSEA. V was shortened by 6 bases and J by 0 bases, with 12 bases between the two germline ends. CDR3 length: 13 residues. In DNA form, the CDR3 reads TGCAGCGTGGGACTTCCGAGCTCCTACGAGCAGTACTTC. This encodes CSVGLPSSYEQYF.

This clonotype has at least ten counts. The J gene is TRBJ2-7, the V gene TRBV15; D gene ambiguous. Germline V gene sequence: CDR1 LNHNV, CDR2 YYDKDF (reference sequence). V lost 0 bases to trimming and J lost 2 bases, with 8 bases between them. The CDR3 contains 14 residues. This chain's CDR3 is CATSREGNPYEQYF. In DNA form, the CDR3 reads TGTGCCACCAGCAGAGAAGGGAACCCCTACGAGCAGTACTTC. The whole variable domain, remainder taken from reference TRBV15 and TRBJ2-7, is DAMVIQNPRYQVTQFGKPVTLSCSQTLNHNVMYWYQQKSSQAPKLLFHYYDKDFNNEADTPDNFQSRRPNTSFCFLDIRSPGLGDTAMYLCATSREGNPYEQYFGPGTRLTVT.

This clonotype occurred once. This chain joins TRBV10-3 and TRBJ1-3, with D uncertain. Trimming took off 0 bases at V and 2 bases at J, with 11 bases between the two ends. Germline V gene sequence: CDR1 ENHRY, CDR2 SYGVKD. CDR3 length equals 16 residues. The CDR3 loop reads CAISESQVNTGNTIYF. The CDR3, as DNA: TGTGCCATCAGTGAGTCACAAGTGAACACTGGAAACACCATATATTTT.

This clonotype was observed at least ten times. The CDR3 DNA reads TGTGCCAGCAGTTTAGAAGGGACAGGGGGTTATTCACCCCTCCACTTT. Protein sequence: CASSLEGTGGYSPLHF. V gene TRBV28 combines with J gene TRBJ1-6; 11 positions match TRBD1. Trimming at V came to 2 bases and at J to 8 bases, leaving 5 bases not matched to a gene. Germline V gives CDR1 MDHEN, CDR2 SYDVKM. CDR3 length: 16 amino acids.

This clonotype was seen repeatedly, ten times or more. The chain links TRBV29-1 to TRBJ1-2; a possible D gene is TRBD1 (6 bases). Deletions cut 4 bases from V and 7 bases from J, with 10 bases between. This CDR3 has 11 amino acids. Looked up from germline, CDR1 is SQVTM and CDR2 is ANQGSEA. The CDR3 DNA reads TGCAGCGTTGGCAGGGGCCGTGGCTACACCTTC. This gives the protein CSVGRGRGYTF.

This clonotype was detected only once. The V gene is TRBV7-9, the J gene TRBJ1-5; TRBD1 is a possible D gene (5 bases). The V end was cut by 3 bases, the J end by 4 bases, with 16 bases between. Germline V gives CDR1 SEHNR, CDR2 FQNEAQ (reference sequence). This CDR3 has 16 amino acids. CDR3 residues: CASSFFVLGGNQPQHF. CDR3 nucleotides: TGTGCCAGCAGCTTTTTTGTGCTTGGGGGGAATCAGCCCCAGCATTTT.

This clonotype was seen a handful of times. The chain links TRBV25-1 to TRBJ2-6; a weak D match, TRBD2 (6 bases). The CDR3 contains 18 residues. Germline V CDR1 and CDR2: MGHDK, SYGVNS. Trimming stripped 2 bases from V and 4 bases from J, with 18 bases between. The CDR3: CASSERRDAFPGANVLTF. The CDR3 DNA reads as TGTGCCAGCAGTGAAAGGAGGGACGCGTTTCCCGGGGCCAACGTCCTGACTTTC.

The table lists this clonotype with a few counts. The chain is built from TRBV7-8 and TRBJ1-4; D call uncertain. Per the germline V gene, CDR1 is SGHVS and CDR2 is FQNEAQ. The CDR3 totals 16 residues. The V end was cut by 5 bases, the J end by 8 bases, with 21 bases between. CDR3 DNA sequence: TGTGCCAGCAGCCCAGAGGCCCGCAAAGATTGGGAAAAACTGTTTTTT. It encodes CASSPEARKDWEKLFF.

This clonotype has a count of ten or more. The chain carries TRBV20-1 and TRBJ2-5; 9 nucleotides match TRBD2. CDR3 length: 13 residues. Per germline, CDR1 DFQATT and CDR2 SNEGSKA (reference sequence). V was clipped by 4 bases and J by 5 bases; unmatched bases: 5. DNA of the CDR3: TGCAGTGCTAAAGGACTAGCGAGGGAGACCCAGTACTTC. It is translated as CSAKGLARETQYF.

This clonotype showed up just once. CDR3 bases: TGCAGCGTCGAACTAGCGGTGCAACAAGAGACCCAGTACTTC. It yields the protein CSVELAVQQETQYF. The chain is built from TRBV29-1 and TRBJ2-5, with 8 bases fitting TRBD2. Germline values: CDR1 SQVTM, CDR2 ANQGSEA. The CDR3 is 14 amino acids. V lost 6 bases to trimming and J lost 2 bases; unmatched junction nucleotides: 8.

V usage is TRBV6-5 and J usage is TRBJ1-2, with D unclear. Trimming left V 4 bases short and J 7 bases short, with 13 bases between. This CDR3 is built from 13 residues. CDR1 and CDR2 (germline): MNHEY, SVGAGI. CDR3 in amino acids: CASSSTNPLGYTF. As DNA, the CDR3 is TGTGCCAGCAGTTCCACCAACCCCCTTGGCTACACCTTC.

The chain employs TRBV2 and TRBJ1-2, with TRBD1 matching over 7 bases. J lost 0 bases, V lost 8 bases, and 6 bases had no gene match. CDR3 length equals 14 residues. Germline V gene lookup returns CDR1 SNHLY and CDR2 FYNNEI. CDR3 nucleotides: TGTGCCAGCGGTGGACAGGAAGCTAACTATGGCTACACCTTC. It encodes CASGGQEANYGYTF.

The genes are TRBV19 and TRBJ1-2; TRBD1 is a possible D gene (6 bases). The CDR3 spans 13 residues. The germline CDR1 and CDR2 sequences are LNHDA and SQIVND (reference sequence). V was pared by 6 bases and J by 6 bases, with 14 bases between. The chain's CDR3 is CASRDSPKDGYTF. In DNA form, the CDR3 reads TGTGCCAGTAGGGACAGCCCAAAAGATGGCTACACCTTC.

This clonotype was recorded a few times. This chain joins TRBV29-1 and TRBJ1-2; D possibly corresponds to TRBD1 (6 bases). In germline, CDR1 is SQVTM, CDR2 ANQGSEA. The CDR3 loop spans 10 amino acids. V was shortened by 8 bases and J by 6 bases, with 10 bases between the two germline ends. The CDR3 sequence is CSYRQDGYTF. Written as DNA, the CDR3 is TGCAGCTACCGACAGGATGGCTACACCTTC.

The J gene is TRBJ2-7, the V gene TRBV24-1; D is perhaps TRBD1 (5 bases). V lost 2 bases to trimming and J lost 11 bases, with 12 bases between them. Germline V gene lookup returns CDR1 KGHDR and CDR2 SFDVKD. The CDR3 is made up of 12 amino acids. The CDR3 sequence is CATSDSGTGKYF. CDR3 DNA sequence: TGTGCCACCAGTGATTCCGGAACAGGTAAGTACTTC.

The chain has TRBV24-1 and TRBJ2-7, with D unresolved. V was trimmed by 12 bases and J by 5 bases, leaving 4 bases between them. Germline V CDR1 and CDR2: KGHDR, SFDVKD. This CDR3 comprises 8 residues. The CDR3 DNA follows: TGTGCCCCCAACGAGCAGTACTTC. Amino acid sequence: CAPNEQYF.

Points on this clonotype: A much more abundant neighbour one base away suggests this may be a read error. The chain uses TRBV7-2 and TRBJ2-5, with D possibly called TRBD1 or TRBD2 (5 bases each). The CDR3 length is 14 residues. The germline V and J ends were trimmed by 5 bases and 5 bases, with 15 bases remaining between them. Germline values: CDR1 SGHTA, CDR2 FQGNSA. CDR3 amino acids: CASSREDWDETQYF. The CDR3, as DNA: TGTGCCAGCAGCCGTGAGGACTGGGACGAGACCCAGTACTTC.

This clonotype was counted a few times. The chain is built from TRBV27 and TRBJ2-5, with D hard to call. Germline-derived CDR1 and CDR2 are MNHEY and SMNVEV (reference sequence). This CDR3 spans 15 amino acids. The V end lost 5 bases, the J end lost 2 bases, and 15 bases lay between the germline ends. The DNA for the CDR3 is TGTGCCAGCAGTGAAGTGGCGTCGGCGCAAGAGACCCAGTACTTC. Translating gives CASSEVASAQETQYF.

The chain joins TRBV29-1 to TRBJ2-6; 8 bases are a match to TRBD1. Losses at the gene ends were 6 bases for V and 0 bases for J; bases not matched to a gene: 4. Germline CDR1 and CDR2: SQVTM and ANQGSEA. The CDR3 totals 15 residues. The CDR3 reads CSVDTGGSGANVLTF. The CDR3 DNA reads TGCAGCGTGGATACAGGGGGCTCTGGGGCCAACGTCCTGACTTTC.

The rearrangement links TRBV10-3 to TRBJ1-1, with a weak D call TRBD1 (5 bases). CDR3 length equals 15 residues. V dropped 0 bases and J dropped 0 bases, with 8 bases sitting between them. Germline CDR1 reads ENHRY; CDR2 reads SYGVKD. CDR3 coding DNA: TGTGCCATCAGTGAGTCGGCAGGGCTGAACACTGAAGCTTTCTTT. Translated: CAISESAGLNTEAFF.

This clonotype was seen only a few times. The chain uses TRBV6-6 and TRBJ1-2; 7 bases agree with TRBD1. The ends lost 4 bases at V and 8 bases at J; junction bases unmatched: 10. Germline V gene data show CDR1 as MNHNY and CDR2 as SVGAGI (reference sequence). This CDR3 is built from 14 residues. In DNA, the CDR3 is TGTGCCAGCAGTTCCGGACAGGCCGCAAGGGGCTACACCTTC. Translation gives CASSSGQAARGYTF.

The rearrangement links TRBV24-1 to TRBJ2-5; maybe TRBD1 (6 bases). The ends were cut back, 2 bases at V and 4 bases at J, with 10 bases in the middle. Germline V gene sequence: CDR1 KGHDR, CDR2 SFDVKD. The CDR3 sequence is 14 residues long. The CDR3 DNA sequence: TGTGCCACCAGTGATTGGGGGCGTGGAGAGACCCAGTACTTC. Protein product: CATSDWGRGETQYF.

This clonotype was detected ten times or more. The genes are TRBV6-6 and TRBJ2-7; 9 bases are shared with TRBD1. Trimming took 5 bases from V and 4 from J; bases not matched to a gene: 12. Germline CDR1 and CDR2: MNHNY and SVGAGI (reference sequence). The CDR3 has 16 residues. The CDR3 nucleotides read TGTGCCAGCAGTGAAGTCCCGGGACAGGGCCCTTACGAGCAGTACTTC. Translating gives CASSEVPGQGPYEQYF.

CDR3 protein: CSADHLTQDIYGYTF. The CDR3 DNA sequence: TGCAGCGCCGATCACCTTACACAGGATATCTATGGCTACACCTTC. The genes are TRBV29-1 and TRBJ1-2; D perhaps matches TRBD1 (5 bases). The CDR3 has 15 residues. Trimming took 7 bases from V and 4 from J, leaving 22 bases between them. The germline gives CDR1 SQVTM, CDR2 ANQGSEA.